The 5 T cell receptor beta chains listed next were all sequenced from one sample in a study of post-analysis software for immune sequencing data. Study conclusions and caveats: Controls had lower frequencies than patients of about 5 TRBV segments, which included TRBV5-6, TRBV5-1 and TRBV20-1.

Unique molecular identifiers were carried by the TCR beta cDNA libraries. Via MiXCR, TCRdb re-called the PCR reads, giving one row per CDR3 protein. This sample has approximately 630,000 distinct CDR3 sequences, with about 60% found just once. What these receptors recognize is not known. The sample comprised blood. Source of these receptors: a girl aged 2-10 years with multiple sclerosis.

This clonotype was seen once. V and J are TRBV12-5 and TRBJ2-7; TRBD1 matches 7 bases. The CDR3 has 13 amino acids. Germline V lookup: CDR1 LGHNT, CDR2 FRNRAP. V gave up 1 base and J gave up 3 bases; unmatched junction bases: 0. The DNA of the CDR3 is TGTGCTAGTGGTTTGGACAGGGGCTACGAGCAGTACTTC. This translates into CASGLDRGYEQYF.

This clonotype was observed a handful of times. The chain is built from TRBV5-1 and TRBJ2-7; 7 positions match TRBD2. Unmatched junction bases numbered 3, after V lost 2 bases and J lost 1 base. Germline V gives CDR1 SGHRS, CDR2 YFSETQ. The CDR3 has 14 residues. The CDR3 reads CASSLWRGSYEQYF. For the CDR3, the DNA is TGCGCCAGCAGCTTATGGCGGGGGTCCTACGAGCAGTACTTC.

The rearrangement links TRBV4-3 to TRBJ2-1, with D perhaps assigned TRBD1 or TRBD2 (5 bases each). From germline, CDR1 is LGHNA and CDR2 YSLEER. Trimming shortened V by 0 bases and J by 10 bases, and 13 bases separated the two germline ends. The CDR3 extends over 14 amino acids. CDR3 sequence (DNA): TGCGCCAGCAGCCAAGACCGGGGCTACCCAGAGCAGTTCTTC. Translation gives CASSQDRGYPEQFF.

This clonotype has only one observation. CDR3 nucleotides: TGTGCCAGCAGTGAGCACCAGCGGGAGGTGGGCCATGGGCAGTTCTTC. It specifies CASSEHQREVGHGQFF. The gene calls are TRBV6-1 and TRBJ2-1, with 9 positions matching TRBD2. In germline, CDR1 is MNHNS, CDR2 SASEGT. The V gene end was trimmed by 3 bases and the J gene end by 12 bases; junction bases not matched to a gene: 15. The CDR3 extends over 16 amino acids.

The V and J genes are TRBV7-6 and TRBJ2-7; 9 bases fit TRBD2. The CDR3 is 17 amino acids. Germline V gene lookup returns CDR1 SGHVS and CDR2 FNYEAQ. Trimming at V came to 3 bases and at J to 0 bases, leaving 9 bases not matched to a gene. For the CDR3, the DNA is TGTGCCAGCAGCTTGGAGAGCGGGAGGACACACTCCTACGAGCAGTACTTC. Protein product: CASSLESGRTHSYEQYF.